The T cell receptor beta chain under discussion was sequenced for a study of identical twins. As concerns this clonotype: Antigen specificity is unknown.

Carrying unique molecular identifiers, the cDNA also gained a universal primer site through template switching. Each CDR3 protein is one row after TCRdb ran MiXCR on the 5' RACE reads. The sample includes some 500,000 distinct CDR3 sequences, 14% of them seen just once. The CDR3 spans 11 residues. J was trimmed by 7 bases and V by 8 bases; bases with no gene match: 2. Germline CDR1 is MNHEY and CDR2 is SVGAGI. Findings and limits, study-wide: When twins shared out-of-frame alpha sequences, those sequences had excess low generation probability.

This sample also appeared in a second study, on yellow fever vaccine responses in identical twins.

The chain is built from TRBV6-5 and TRBJ2-1, with 7 bases aligning to TRBD1. The sample taken for sequencing was CD4+ T cells sorted from blood. The TCR sequence derives from a young woman in good health. The CDR3: CASVRGNEQFF. The CDR3 DNA reads TGTGCCAGCGTCAGGGGGAATGAGCAGTTCTTC.